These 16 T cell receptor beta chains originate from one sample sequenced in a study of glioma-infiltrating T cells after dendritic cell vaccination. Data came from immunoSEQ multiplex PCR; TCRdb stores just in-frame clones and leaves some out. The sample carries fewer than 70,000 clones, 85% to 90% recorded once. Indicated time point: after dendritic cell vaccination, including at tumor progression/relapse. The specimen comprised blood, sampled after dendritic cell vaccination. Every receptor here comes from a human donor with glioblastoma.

The CDR3 DNA is TGTGCCAGCAGCTCAGGGGGCCTGTCTAACTATGGCTACACCTTC. It encodes CASSSGGLSNYGYTF. The chain links TRBV13 to TRBJ1-2, with 8 bases matching TRBD1. Germline CDR1 and CDR2: PRHDT and FYEKMQ (reference sequence). The V segment lost 4 bases and the J segment 0 bases; nucleotides outside the gene matches: 4. The CDR3 covers 15 residues.

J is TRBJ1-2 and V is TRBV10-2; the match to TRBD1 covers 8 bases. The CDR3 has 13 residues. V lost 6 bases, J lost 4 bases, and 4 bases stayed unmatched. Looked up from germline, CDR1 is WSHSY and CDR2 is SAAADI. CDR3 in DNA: TGCGCCAGCAGCCCAGGGGGCGGCTATGGCTACACCTTC. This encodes CASSPGGGYGYTF.

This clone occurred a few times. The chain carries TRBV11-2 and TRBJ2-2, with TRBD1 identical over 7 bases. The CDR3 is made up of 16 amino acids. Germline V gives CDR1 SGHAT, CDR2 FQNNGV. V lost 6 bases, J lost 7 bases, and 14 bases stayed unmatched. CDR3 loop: CASSRFRTGPHGELFF. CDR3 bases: TGTGCCAGCAGTAGATTCCGGACAGGCCCCCACGGGGAGCTGTTTTTT. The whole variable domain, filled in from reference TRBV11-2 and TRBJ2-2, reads EAGVAQSPRYKIIEKRQSVAFWCNPISGHATLYWYQQILGQGPKLLIQFQNNGVVDDSQLPKDRFSAERLKGVDSTLKIQPAKLEDSAVYLCASSRFRTGPHGELFFGEGSRLTVL.

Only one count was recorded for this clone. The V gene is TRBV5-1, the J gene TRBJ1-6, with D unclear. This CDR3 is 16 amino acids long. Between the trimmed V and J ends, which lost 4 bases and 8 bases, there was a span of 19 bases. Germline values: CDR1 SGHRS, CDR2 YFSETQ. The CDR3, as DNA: TGCGCCAGCAGCCCGATAGCGCAGCGGTTAGATTCACCCCTCCACTTT. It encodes CASSPIAQRLDSPLHF.

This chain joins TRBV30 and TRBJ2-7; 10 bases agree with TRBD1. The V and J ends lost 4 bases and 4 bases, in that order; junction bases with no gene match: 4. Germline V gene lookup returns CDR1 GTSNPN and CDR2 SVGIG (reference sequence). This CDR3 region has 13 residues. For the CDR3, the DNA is TGTGCCTGGATGCCGGGACAGGGGTACGAGCAGTACTTC. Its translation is CAWMPGQGYEQYF.

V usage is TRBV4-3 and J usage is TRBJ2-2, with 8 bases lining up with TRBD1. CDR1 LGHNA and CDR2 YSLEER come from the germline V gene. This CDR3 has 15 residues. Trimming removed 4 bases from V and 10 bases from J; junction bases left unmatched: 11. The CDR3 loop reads CASSPGTGLSKELFF. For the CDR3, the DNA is TGCGCCAGCAGCCCCGGGACAGGACTTTCCAAGGAGCTGTTTTTT.

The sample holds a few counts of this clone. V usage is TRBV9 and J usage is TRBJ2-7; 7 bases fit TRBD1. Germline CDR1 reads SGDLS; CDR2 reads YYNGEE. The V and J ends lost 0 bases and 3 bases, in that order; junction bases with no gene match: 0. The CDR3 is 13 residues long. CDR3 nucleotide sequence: TGTGCCAGCAGCGTAGACAGGGGCTACGAGCAGTACTTC. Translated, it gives CASSVDRGYEQYF.

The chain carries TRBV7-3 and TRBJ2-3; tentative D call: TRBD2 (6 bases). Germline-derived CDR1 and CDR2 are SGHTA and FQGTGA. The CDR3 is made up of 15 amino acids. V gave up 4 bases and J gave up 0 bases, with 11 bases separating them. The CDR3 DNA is TGTGCCAGCAGCTACTCTAGCGTGAGCACAGATACGCAGTATTTT. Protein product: CASSYSSVSTDTQYF.

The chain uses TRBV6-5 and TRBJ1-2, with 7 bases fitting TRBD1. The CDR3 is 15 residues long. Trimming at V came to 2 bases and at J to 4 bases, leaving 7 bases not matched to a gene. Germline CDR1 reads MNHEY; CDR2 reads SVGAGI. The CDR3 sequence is CASSYQAGGSYGYTF. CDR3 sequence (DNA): TGTGCCAGCAGTTACCAGGCAGGGGGGAGCTATGGCTACACCTTC.

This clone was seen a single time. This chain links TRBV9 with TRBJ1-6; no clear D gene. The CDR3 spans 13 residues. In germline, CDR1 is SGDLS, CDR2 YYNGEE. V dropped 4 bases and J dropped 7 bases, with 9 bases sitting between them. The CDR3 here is CASSRDQNSPLHF. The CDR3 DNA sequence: TGTGCCAGCAGCCGTGATCAGAATTCACCCCTCCACTTT.

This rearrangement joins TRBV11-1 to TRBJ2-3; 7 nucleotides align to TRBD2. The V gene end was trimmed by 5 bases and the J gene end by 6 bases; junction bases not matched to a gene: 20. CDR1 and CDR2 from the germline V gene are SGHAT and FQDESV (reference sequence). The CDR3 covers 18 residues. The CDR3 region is CASSPGPGRQDLTDTQYF. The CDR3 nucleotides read TGTGCCAGCAGCCCCGGACCCGGGAGGCAGGACCTCACCGATACGCAGTATTTT.

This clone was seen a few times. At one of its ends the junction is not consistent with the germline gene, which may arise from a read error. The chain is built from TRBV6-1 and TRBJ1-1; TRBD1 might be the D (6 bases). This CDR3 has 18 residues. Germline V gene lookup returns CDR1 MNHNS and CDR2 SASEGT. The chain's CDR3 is CAISEAGQPVERDTEAFF. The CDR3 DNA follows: TGTGCCATCAGTGAGGCTGGACAGCCAGTGGAGAGAGACACTGAAGCTTTCTTT.

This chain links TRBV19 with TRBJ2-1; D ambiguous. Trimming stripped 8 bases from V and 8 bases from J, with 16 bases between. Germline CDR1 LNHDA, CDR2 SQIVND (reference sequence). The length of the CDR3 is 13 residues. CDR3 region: CASSFGSLDEQFF. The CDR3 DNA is TGTGCCAGTTCCTTCGGTAGTCTCGATGAGCAGTTCTTC.

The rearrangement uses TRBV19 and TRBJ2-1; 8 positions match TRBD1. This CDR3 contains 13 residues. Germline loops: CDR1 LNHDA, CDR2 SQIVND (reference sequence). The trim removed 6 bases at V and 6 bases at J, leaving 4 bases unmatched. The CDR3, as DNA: TGTGCCAGTAGCCAAACAGGGGGCAATGAGCAGTTCTTC. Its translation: CASSQTGGNEQFF. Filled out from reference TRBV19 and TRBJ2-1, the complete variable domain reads DGGITQSPKYLFRKEGQNVTLSCEQNLNHDAMYWYRQDPGQGLRLIYYSQIVNDFQKGDIAEGYSVSREKKESFPLTVTSAQKNPTAFYLCASSQTGGNEQFFGPGTRLTVL.

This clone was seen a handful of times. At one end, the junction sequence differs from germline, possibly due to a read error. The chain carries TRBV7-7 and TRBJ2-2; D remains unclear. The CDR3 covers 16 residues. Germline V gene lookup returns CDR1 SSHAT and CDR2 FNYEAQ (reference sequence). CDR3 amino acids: CASSPGRTVNTGELFF. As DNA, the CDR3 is TGTGCTAGCAGCCCAGGTAGAACGGTGAACACCGGGGAGCTGTTTTTT.

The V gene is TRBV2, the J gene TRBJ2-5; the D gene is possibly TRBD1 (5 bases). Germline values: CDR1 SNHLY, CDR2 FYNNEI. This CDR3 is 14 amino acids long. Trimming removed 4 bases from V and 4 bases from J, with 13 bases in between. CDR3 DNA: TGTGCCAGCAGTGGCGAGGTCCAGGGAGAGACCCAGTACTTC. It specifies CASSGEVQGETQYF.